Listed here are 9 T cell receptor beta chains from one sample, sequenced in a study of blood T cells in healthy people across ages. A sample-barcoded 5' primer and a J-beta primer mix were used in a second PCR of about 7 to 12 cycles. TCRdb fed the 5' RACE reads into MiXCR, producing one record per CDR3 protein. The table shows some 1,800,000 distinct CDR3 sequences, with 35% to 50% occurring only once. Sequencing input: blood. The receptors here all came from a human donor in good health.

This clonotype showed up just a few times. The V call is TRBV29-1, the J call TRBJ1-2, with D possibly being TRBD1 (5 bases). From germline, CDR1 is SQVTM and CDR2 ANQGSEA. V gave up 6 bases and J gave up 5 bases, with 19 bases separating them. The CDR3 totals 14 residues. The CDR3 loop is CSVATPGRTYGYTF. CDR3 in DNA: TGCAGCGTGGCGACCCCCGGGAGGACATATGGCTACACCTTC.

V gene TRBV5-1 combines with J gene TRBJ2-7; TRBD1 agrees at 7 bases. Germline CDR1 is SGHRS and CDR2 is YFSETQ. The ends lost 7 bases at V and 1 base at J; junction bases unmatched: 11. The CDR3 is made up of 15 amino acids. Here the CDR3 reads CASRMGQNPSYEQYF. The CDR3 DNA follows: TGCGCCAGCCGGATGGGACAGAACCCTTCCTACGAGCAGTACTTC.

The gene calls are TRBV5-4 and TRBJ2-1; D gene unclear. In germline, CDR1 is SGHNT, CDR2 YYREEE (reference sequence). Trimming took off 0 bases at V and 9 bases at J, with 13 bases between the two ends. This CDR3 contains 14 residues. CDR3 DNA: TGTGCCAGCAGCTTGGACTTCACAACCACTGAGCAGTTCTTC. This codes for CASSLDFTTTEQFF.

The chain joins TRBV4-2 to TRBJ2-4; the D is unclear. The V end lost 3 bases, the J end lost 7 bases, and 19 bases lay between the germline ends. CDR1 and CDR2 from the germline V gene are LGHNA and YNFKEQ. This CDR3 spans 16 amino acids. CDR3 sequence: CASSQSLGEVGNIQYF. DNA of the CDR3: TGTGCCAGCAGCCAGTCCTTAGGTGAGGTAGGGAACATTCAGTACTTC.

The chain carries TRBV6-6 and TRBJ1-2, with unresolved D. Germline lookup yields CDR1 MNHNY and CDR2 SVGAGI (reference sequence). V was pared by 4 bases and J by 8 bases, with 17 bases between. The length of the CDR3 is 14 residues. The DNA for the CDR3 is TGTGCCAGCAGTTCGAACCTTTTTCAGGAGGGCTACACCTTC. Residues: CASSSNLFQEGYTF.

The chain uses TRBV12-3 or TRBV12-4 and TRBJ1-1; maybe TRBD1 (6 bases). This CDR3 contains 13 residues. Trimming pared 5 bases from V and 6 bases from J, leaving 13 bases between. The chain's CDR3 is CASSTQGRPEAFF. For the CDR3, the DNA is TGTGCCAGCAGTACACAGGGTAGGCCTGAAGCTTTCTTT.

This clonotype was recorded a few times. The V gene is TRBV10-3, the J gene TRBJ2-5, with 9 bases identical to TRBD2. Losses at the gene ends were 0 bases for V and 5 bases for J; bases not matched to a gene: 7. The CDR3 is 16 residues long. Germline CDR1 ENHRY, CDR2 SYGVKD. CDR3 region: CAISESERGAFETQYF. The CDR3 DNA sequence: TGTGCCATCAGTGAGTCCGAGCGGGGGGCCTTCGAGACCCAGTACTTC.

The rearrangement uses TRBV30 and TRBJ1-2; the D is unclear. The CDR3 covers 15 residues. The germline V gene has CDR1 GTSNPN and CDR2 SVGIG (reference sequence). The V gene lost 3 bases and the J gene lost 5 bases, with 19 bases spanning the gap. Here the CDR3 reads CAWSMGRGIAYGYTF. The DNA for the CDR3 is TGTGCCTGGAGCATGGGGAGAGGGATAGCGTATGGCTACACCTTC.

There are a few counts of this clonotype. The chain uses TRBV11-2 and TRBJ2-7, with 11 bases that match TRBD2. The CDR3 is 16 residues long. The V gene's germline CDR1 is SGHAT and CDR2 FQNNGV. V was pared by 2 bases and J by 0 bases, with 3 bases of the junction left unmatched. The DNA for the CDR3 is TGTGCCAGCAGCTTACTAGCGGGGGGACACTCCTACGAGCAGTACTTC. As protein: CASSLLAGGHSYEQYF.